The entry below describes one TCR beta chain. Antigen: not known. The sample belongs to a study of shared clonotypes between healthy human individuals. Whole-study results and caveats: Investigators expected sequencing depth to affect clonotype sharing among donors.

CDR3 length: 14 amino acids. V trimming: 7 bases; J trimming: 7 bases; junction bases outside the gene matches: 10. Germline V gene lookup returns CDR1 KGHSY and CDR2 FQNENV. The method was immunoSEQ multiplex PCR; TCRdb's version includes in-frame clones alone and lacks a portion of them. The sample shows about 2 million clones, roughly 95% of them seen only once. The gene calls are TRBV16 and TRBJ2-7; 10 bases are shared with TRBD2. This receptor was taken from a man aged 18-30 years in good health. Material: naive CD4+ T cells sorted from blood. Subset specified: CD45RA+ positively selected. The CDR3 bases are TGTGCCAGCACCGATGAACTAGCGGGGCAAGAGCAGTACTTC. Its protein is CASTDELAGQEQYF.